This is a list of T cell receptor beta chains from one sample in a study of cytomegalovirus exposure and HLA in healthy donors. Produced via immunoSEQ multiplex PCR; TCRdb's table is partial and in-frame only. This table holds about 160,000 clones, approximately 70% found once. The source material was PBMCs. These receptors originate from a man between 35 and 55 years old in good health and CMV-seropositive. Each CDR3 is given with its conserved first and last residue. A D gene is named only where the DNA matches it firmly. Clone size is shown for a subset of rows, as once, few, many or a class of expanded clone.

clone_size	v_call	j_call	d_call	cdr3_aa	cdr3_nt
-	TRBV7-2	TRBJ2-3	TRBD1	CASSLTGSDTQYF	TGTGCCAGCAGCTTGACAGGGTCTGATACGCAGTATTTT
-	TRBV12-5	TRBJ1-4	-	CASGFRRNEKLFF	TGTGCTAGTGGTTTTAGGCGGAATGAAAAACTGTTTTTT
few	TRBV7-2	TRBJ2-5	-	CASSLGRRWETQYF	TGTGCCAGCAGCTTAGGACGGAGGTGGGAGACCCAGTACTTC
-	TRBV18	TRBJ2-3	TRBD2	CASSPRTSGTLRSTDTQYF	TGTGCCAGCTCACCGAGGACTAGCGGGACCCTTCGAAGCACAGATACGCAGTATTTT
-	TRBV4-3	TRBJ2-5	TRBD2	CASSMGLGETQYF	TGCGCCAGCAGCATGGGACTAGGTGAGACCCAGTACTTC
-	TRBV5-6	TRBJ1-5	TRBD1	CASSSIGQGAWPQHF	TGTGCCAGCAGCTCGATAGGACAGGGTGCGTGGCCCCAGCATTTT
-	TRBV30	TRBJ2-7	-	CAWSFLPYEQYF	TGTGCCTGGAGTTTCCTCCCCTACGAGCAGTACTTC
-	TRBV7-9	TRBJ1-6	TRBD1	CASSARSPGGSNSPLHF	TGTGCCAGCAGCGCCCGGAGCCCAGGGGGTAGTAATTCACCCCTCCACTTT
-	TRBV5-4	TRBJ2-6	-	CASSPGLISGANVLTF	TGTGCCAGCAGCCCCGGACTGATCTCTGGGGCCAACGTCCTGACTTTC
-	TRBV2	TRBJ2-5	-	CASRRQETQYF	TGTGCCAGCAGGAGGCAAGAGACCCAGTACTTC
-	TRBV7-9	TRBJ1-1	TRBD1	CASSRQGATFF	TGTGCCAGCAGCAGACAGGGGGCGACTTTCTTT
-	TRBV27	TRBJ2-7	TRBD1	CASSSSRNRGSSYEQYF	TGTGCCAGCAGCAGCTCCCGCAACAGGGGGAGCTCCTACGAGCAGTACTTC
-	TRBV6-1	TRBJ2-2	TRBD2	CASSVLAGDPTGELFF	TGTGCCAGCAGTGTACTAGCGGGGGATCCCACCGGGGAGCTGTTTTTT
-	TRBV4-2	TRBJ2-7	TRBD1	CASSQGQGPSYEQYF	TGTGCCAGCAGCCAAGGACAGGGACCTTCCTACGAGCAGTACTTC
-	TRBV27	TRBJ1-5	TRBD1	CASSSAGGGGNQPRHF	TGTGCCAGCAGTTCCGCAGGGGGCGGAGGCAATCAGCCCCGGCATTTT
-	TRBV5-4	TRBJ2-3	-	CASSLTSSTDTQYF	TGTGCCAGCAGCCTGACATCGAGCACAGATACGCAGTATTTT
-	TRBV19	TRBJ1-1	TRBD1	CASSNRQGAAKAEAFF	TGTGCCAGTAGTAACCGACAGGGGGCCGCGAAGGCTGAAGCTTTCTTT
few	TRBV5-1	TRBJ1-1	-	CASSDGGRRTEAFF	TGCGCCAGCAGCGACGGAGGGAGGAGGACTGAAGCTTTCTTT
-	TRBV6-5	TRBJ1-6	TRBD1	CASRRQGNSPLHF	TGTGCCAGCAGGCGACAGGGTAATTCACCCCTCCACTTT
-	TRBV9	TRBJ2-5	TRBD1	CASNPGQGRETQYF	TGTGCCAGCAACCCCGGACAGGGAAGAGAGACCCAGTACTTC
-	TRBV15	TRBJ2-5	TRBD2	CATSRDPGRVETQYF	TGTGCCACCAGCAGAGATCCAGGGAGGGTAGAGACCCAGTACTTC
-	TRBV5-6	TRBJ2-5	-	CASSPDGGAQETQYF	TGTGCCAGCAGCCCCGACGGTGGGGCCCAAGAGACCCAGTACTTC
few	TRBV9	TRBJ1-2	-	CASSATSAVNGYTF	TGTGCCAGCAGCGCGACCAGCGCGGTTAATGGCTACACCTTC
-	TRBV28	TRBJ1-2	-	CASRNRVGYTF	TGTGCCAGCAGAAACAGGGTCGGCTACACCTTC
-	TRBV6-1	TRBJ1-2	-	CATLWGGSYTF	TGTGCCACCCTATGGGGGGGGAGCTACACCTTC
-	TRBV20-1	TRBJ2-5	-	CSIADQETQYF	TGCAGTATAGCGGACCAAGAGACCCAGTACTTC
-	TRBV5-5	TRBJ2-7	-	CASSLGRTYEQYF	TGTGCCAGCAGCTTGGGCAGGACCTACGAGCAGTACTTC
-	TRBV7-9	TRBJ1-6	TRBD1	CSSSPWTGGNNSPLHF	TGTTCCAGCAGCCCATGGACAGGGGGAAACAATTCACCCCTCCACTTT
-	TRBV6-6	TRBJ2-2	-	CASSDPGVTPGELFF	TGTGCCAGCAGTGACCCAGGGGTGACTCCCGGGGAGCTGTTTTTT
few	TRBV25-1	TRBJ1-6	TRBD1	CASSLTGGSQRVHF	TGTGCCAGCAGTTTGACAGGGGGCTCACAACGGGTCCACTTT
-	TRBV19	TRBJ2-3	-	CASSIVAADTDTQYF	TGTGCCAGTAGTATAGTAGCAGCTGACACAGATACGCAGTATTTT
-	TRBV10-3	TRBJ2-5	TRBD2	CAISPGVRGGGEQETQYF	TGTGCCATCAGTCCCGGAGTGAGGGGCGGGGGGGAACAAGAGACCCAGTACTTC
-	TRBV4-3	TRBJ1-1	-	CASSQDLLNTEAFF	TGCGCCAGCAGCCAAGATCTGTTGAACACTGAAGCTTTCTTT
once	TRBV29-1	TRBJ1-1	TRBD1	CSVEDPGQDLNTEAFF	TGCAGCGTTGAAGATCCGGGACAGGACCTGAACACTGAAGCTTTCTTT
-	TRBV4-3	TRBJ2-7	-	CASSQDRDMSYEQYF	TGCGCCAGCAGCCAAGATAGGGACATGTCCTACGAGCAGTACTTC
few	TRBV7-2	TRBJ2-3	-	CASSATGPRTDTQYF	TGTGCCAGCAGCGCGACAGGACCGCGCACAGATACGCAGTATTTT
-	TRBV2	TRBJ1-3	-	CASSVGRGISSGNTIYF	TGTGCCAGCAGTGTGGGCAGGGGCATATCCTCTGGAAACACCATATATTTT
-	TRBV10-2	TRBJ2-6	TRBD1	CASSVQGAGSSGANVLTF	TGCGCCAGCAGTGTTCAGGGGGCTGGGAGCTCTGGGGCCAACGTCCTGACTTTC
-	TRBV11-3	TRBJ2-2	-	CASSPSMTGELFF	TGTGCCAGCAGCCCAAGCATGACCGGGGAGCTGTTTTTT
-	TRBV19	TRBJ1-3	-	CASSGRSPGNTIYF	TGTGCCAGTAGTGGTAGATCGCCTGGAAACACCATATATTTT
-	TRBV11-2	TRBJ1-1	-	CASDYGGNSNTEAFF	TGTGCCAGTGATTATGGGGGCAACTCGAACACTGAAGCTTTCTTT
-	TRBV2	TRBJ2-1	-	CASSEAIAGKNEQFF	TGTGCCAGCAGTGAAGCGATTGCAGGGAAGAATGAGCAGTTCTTC
-	TRBV11-1	TRBJ2-5	-	CASSLGLGETQYF	TGTGCCAGCAGCCTGGGACTGGGAGAGACCCAGTACTTC
-	TRBV4-3	TRBJ2-1	TRBD2	CASSPDWGGFYNEQFF	TGCGCCAGCAGCCCCGATTGGGGGGGTTTCTACAATGAGCAGTTCTTC
-	TRBV7-6	TRBJ1-1	TRBD1	CASSKDRVAEAFF	TGTGCCAGCAGCAAAGACAGGGTGGCTGAAGCTTTCTTT
-	TRBV2	TRBJ2-5	-	CATLAETQYF	TGTGCCACCCTCGCGGAGACCCAGTACTTC
few	TRBV28	TRBJ1-1	TRBD1	CASTSRQGAGNTEAFF	TGTGCCAGCACGTCACGACAGGGGGCTGGGAACACTGAAGCTTTCTTT
few	TRBV7-8	TRBJ1-5	-	CASSLDRTRKSQPQHF	TGTGCCAGCAGCTTAGATAGGACAAGGAAGAGTCAGCCCCAGCATTTT
-	TRBV6-5	TRBJ1-2	TRBD1	CASRTGGYGYTF	TGTGCCAGCAGGACAGGGGGGTATGGCTACACCTTC
few	TRBV4-3	TRBJ1-5	TRBD1	CASSQMRDRNQPQHF	TGCGCCAGCAGCCAAATGAGGGACAGAAATCAGCCCCAGCATTTT
few	TRBV4-3	TRBJ1-1	-	CASSLGRGNTEAFF	TGCGCCAGCAGCCTAGGACGGGGGAACACTGAAGCTTTCTTT
-	TRBV30	TRBJ2-5	TRBD2	CAWSPTSGVSETQYF	TGTGCCTGGAGTCCGACTAGCGGGGTTAGCGAGACCCAGTACTTC
few	TRBV25-1	TRBJ2-7	TRBD2	CASNEGWGGEQYF	TGTGCCAGCAACGAAGGGTGGGGGGGCGAGCAGTACTTC
-	TRBV4-1	TRBJ2-1	-	CASSLLIWGGQFF	TGCGCCAGCAGCCTCTTGATTTGGGGAGGGCAGTTCTTC
-	TRBV7-9	TRBJ1-4	TRBD1	CASSRDREGEKLFF	TGTGCCAGCAGCAGGGACAGGGAAGGGGAAAAACTGTTTTTT
-	TRBV6-6	TRBJ1-5	-	CASSPDPGAGNQPQHF	TGTGCCAGCAGCCCCGATCCCGGAGCGGGCAATCAGCCCCAGCATTTT
-	TRBV7-9	TRBJ2-7	-	CASSSPRFGQIYEQYF	TGTGCCAGCAGCTCCCCTCGTTTCGGACAGATCTACGAGCAGTACTTC